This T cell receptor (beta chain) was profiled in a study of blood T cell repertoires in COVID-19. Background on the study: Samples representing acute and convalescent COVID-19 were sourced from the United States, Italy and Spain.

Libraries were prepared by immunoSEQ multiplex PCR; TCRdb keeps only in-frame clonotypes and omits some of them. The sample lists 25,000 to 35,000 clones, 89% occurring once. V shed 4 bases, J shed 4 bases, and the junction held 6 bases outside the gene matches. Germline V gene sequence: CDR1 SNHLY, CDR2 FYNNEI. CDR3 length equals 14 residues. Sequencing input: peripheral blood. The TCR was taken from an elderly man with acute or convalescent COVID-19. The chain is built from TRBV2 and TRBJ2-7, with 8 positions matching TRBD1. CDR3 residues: CASSGSGGGYEQYF. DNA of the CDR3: TGTGCCAGCAGTGGGTCAGGGGGCGGGTACGAGCAGTACTTC.